This T cell receptor (beta chain) was observed in a study of blood T cell repertoires in COVID-19 (dated by TCRdb to the early 2020s). At the level of the whole study: Samples covering the acute and convalescent phases of COVID-19 were provided by collaborators in the United States, Italy and Spain. Deeply sampled blood TCRbeta repertoires from subjects exposed to, actively infected with, or recovered from COVID-19 were included in the dataset. The material from the prospective study consisted of cDNA or gDNA derived from T cells, B-cell-depleted T cells, or PBMCs. The repertoires were made available in a free public database intended to serve as a resource for research on the immune response to SARS-CoV-2. The samples were drawn from two sources: the first 160 participants of the ongoing ImmuneRACE study, and over 1,000 subjects contributed by 6 global collaborators. The sample metadata nearly always contained a de-identified subject ID, COVID-19 status, age in years and sex. Where HLA class I and class II types were available, the types were taken from metadata supplied by the sample provider, not from assay-based typing.

The germline V gene (reference sequence) specifies LNHDA as CDR1 and SQIVND as CDR2. V is shortened by 5 bases, J by 5 bases, and the region joining them spans 12 bases. The CDR3 spans 13 residues, from the cysteine through the phenylalanine. The CDR3 DNA has 39 bases and is translated from base 1. Overall study results and their limits: The amount of clinical and demographic metadata varied by source and participant and was provided uncurated.

TCRbeta CDR3 regions were amplified from genomic DNA by means of the immunoSEQ Assay, a bias-controlled multiplex PCR. Concerning the study's data processing: The number of nucleated cells in each sample was estimated from the amplification of reference gene primers within the assay. Sequence reads were collapsed and filtered to measure the absolute abundance of every unique TCRbeta CDR3 rearrangement. Productive Simpson clonality was computed per sample as the square root of Simpson's diversity index over productive rearrangements. TCRdb carries this immuneACCESS record with in-frame sequences only. Its versions omit some clonotypes, under half of them owing to an unresolved V gene in the studies checked, with the rest unexplained. V and J calls and clone size are given by that table; D and trimming were obtained from the DNA. This sample lists 70,000 to 80,000 clones; roughly nine tenths were detected once. Clones ranked in the top ten supply approximately 15% of the sample.

Each collaborating institution followed its own protocols to collect whole blood in K2EDTA tubes. Collaborator samples were shipped for TCRbeta analysis as frozen whole blood, isolated PBMCs, or DNA extracted from either sample type. This clone is deemed medium-sized (0.01 to 0.1%). Its antigen has not been determined. The record has no base qualities; no much larger clone is one base away. The sample was peripheral blood. The TCR comes from an older man in a cohort sampled during active COVID-19. The chain uses TRBV19 and TRBJ2-5; confidence is insufficient to name the D gene. CDR3 protein: CASSFQIGETQYF. The sequence in DNA is TGTGCCAGTAGTTTCCAGATCGGGGAGACCCAGTACTTC.